The entry below gives a single T cell receptor (beta chain) sequence along with its context. Its antigen is unknown. This sample is part of a study of T cells after yellow fever vaccination. A 5'RACE template-switching step, the method used to make TCR cDNA, added a universal primer site and UMIs. TCRdb analysed the 5' RACE reads with MiXCR anew, one entry per CDR3 protein. The sample lists a few hundred thousand distinct CDR3 sequences, roughly 5% occurring once. Study-wide results and limits: Repertoires obtained by FACS sorting could include abundant clonotypes that entered as contaminants from the bulk population.

This specimen consisted of CD4+ T cells sorted from PBMCs, obtained on the day of the yellow fever booster vaccination. The receptor was isolated from a young man who received the YFV17D yellow fever vaccine.

CDR3 DNA: TGTGCCAGCACCCAAACTTGGGCGGGCGGCTACACCTTC. It is translated as CASTQTWAGGYTF. The chain links TRBV6-5 to TRBJ1-2; D is uncertain. CDR3 size: 13 residues. Germline CDR1 MNHEY, CDR2 SVGAGI. The V gene lost 7 bases and the J gene lost 8 bases, with 17 bases spanning the gap.